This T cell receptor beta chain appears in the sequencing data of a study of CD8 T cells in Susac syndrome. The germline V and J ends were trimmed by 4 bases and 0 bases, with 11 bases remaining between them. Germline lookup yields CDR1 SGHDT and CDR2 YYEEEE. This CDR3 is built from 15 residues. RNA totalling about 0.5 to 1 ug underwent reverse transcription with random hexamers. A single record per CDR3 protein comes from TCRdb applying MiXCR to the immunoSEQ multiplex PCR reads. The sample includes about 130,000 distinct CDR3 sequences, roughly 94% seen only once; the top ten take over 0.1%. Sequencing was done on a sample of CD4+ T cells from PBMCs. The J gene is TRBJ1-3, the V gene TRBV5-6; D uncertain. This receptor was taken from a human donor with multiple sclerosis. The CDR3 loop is CASSRLSSSGNTIYF. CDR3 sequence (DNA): TGTGCCAGCAGCCGTCTTTCTAGCTCTGGAAACACCATATATTTT.